This T cell receptor (beta chain) is drawn from a study of patients and donors after allogeneic stem cell transplantation. This clonotype was seen only a few times. Germline V lookup: CDR1 SGHKS, CDR2 YYEKEE (reference sequence). This CDR3 has 16 residues. Trimming removed 6 bases from V and 4 bases from J, with 17 bases in between. TCRdb fed the RT-PCR reads into MiXCR, producing one record per CDR3 protein. The data hold approximately 220,000 distinct CDR3 sequences, with 35% to 45% observed a single time. This sequence was found in a human donor who was either an allogeneic HSCT recipient or a stem cell or donor lymphocyte infusion donor (not recorded which). It is not recorded whose cells these are; they may come from a transplant donor. Input material: blood, either unsorted or a sorted T cell fraction (not recorded which). This chain joins TRBV5-5 and TRBJ1-6; TRBD1 is a possible D gene (5 bases). The CDR3 protein is CASTGGASPYNSPLHF. The CDR3 DNA sequence: TGTGCCAGCACCGGCGGGGCGTCTCCTTATAATTCACCCCTCCACTTT.